These 32 T cell receptor beta chains came from one sample sequenced in a study of cytomegalovirus exposure and HLA in healthy donors. The PCR used 60 Vbeta and 13 Jbeta primers. Produced via immunoSEQ multiplex PCR; TCRdb's table is partial and in-frame only. The top ten hold about 3.3% of the sample, which has 85,000 to 100,000 clones, about 77% seen once. Sequenced: PBMCs. All receptors come from a man in his forties in good health and CMV-seronegative.

The genes are TRBV5-6 and TRBJ2-7; 12 bases map to TRBD1. The V segment lost 4 bases and the J segment 7 bases; nucleotides outside the gene matches: 9. Germline CDR1 is SGHDT and CDR2 is YYEEEE. CDR3 length: 15 amino acids. The CDR3 bases are TGTGCCAGCAGCCCGACGGGACAGGGGGCGACTGAGCAGTACTTC. Its protein is CASSPTGQGATEQYF.

This chain connects TRBV5-1 to TRBJ2-5, with a tentative D call TRBD2 (6 bases). V lost 7 bases and J lost 0, with 7 bases in between. Germline V gene sequence: CDR1 SGHRS, CDR2 YFSETQ. This CDR3 has 12 residues. This CDR3 is CASREYQETQYF. CDR3 nucleotide sequence: TGCGCCAGCCGGGAGTACCAAGAGACCCAGTACTTC.

This clone was counted between two and nine times. The chain couples TRBV6-1 to TRBJ1-6, with D perhaps matching TRBD1 (5 bases). This CDR3 spans 14 amino acids. V was pared by 2 bases and J by 7 bases, with 9 bases between. In germline, CDR1 is MNHNS, CDR2 SASEGT. The chain's CDR3 is CASSEQRGNSPLHF. The CDR3 DNA is TGTGCCAGCAGTGAACAGCGGGGCAATTCACCCCTCCACTTT.

The chain has TRBV28 and TRBJ1-5, with D hard to call. The CDR3 contains 13 residues. V was clipped by 2 bases and J by 5 bases, with 7 bases between them. In germline, CDR1 is MDHEN, CDR2 SYDVKM. CDR3 residues: CASSLNGDQPQHF. The CDR3 bases are TGTGCCAGCAGTTTAAACGGGGATCAGCCCCAGCATTTT.

J is TRBJ2-5 and V is TRBV6-1; 8 bases align to TRBD2. The J call may be in error: the DNA end matches TRBJ2-7 better. The CDR3 spans 14 residues. Germline-derived CDR1 and CDR2 are MNHNS and SASEGT. CDR3 bases: TGTGCCAGCAGTGAGGCACTAGCGGACTACGAGCAGTACTTC. It is translated as CASSEALADYEQYF.

The chain recombines TRBV30 with TRBJ2-2; D might be TRBD1 (6 bases). The germline V and J ends were trimmed by 6 bases and 6 bases, with 11 bases remaining between them. Germline lookup yields CDR1 GTSNPN and CDR2 SVGIG (reference sequence). The CDR3 is 12 residues long. For the CDR3, the DNA is TGTGCCTGCCAGGGGTGGTCCGGGGAGCTGTTTTTT. This encodes CACQGWSGELFF.

This clone has just one count. The CDR3 nucleotides read TGTGCCAGCAGTGAACGGTGGACAGGGGGCACAGATACGCAGTATTTT. Translating gives CASSERWTGGTDTQYF. The chain couples TRBV2 to TRBJ2-3; 9 bases align to TRBD1. V shed 2 bases and J 1 base; nucleotides not matched to a gene: 4. CDR3 size: 16 residues. Germline assignment: CDR1 SNHLY and CDR2 FYNNEI.

V is TRBV6-6 and J is TRBJ2-1, with 7 bases that match TRBD1. Germline V gene lookup returns CDR1 MNHNY and CDR2 SVGAGI (reference sequence). Trimming removed 7 bases from V and 3 bases from J; junction bases left unmatched: 9. The CDR3 has 15 residues. CDR3 in amino acids: CASTRGRDSYNEQFF. Written as DNA, the CDR3 is TGTGCCAGCACCAGGGGCCGGGACAGCTACAATGAGCAGTTCTTC.

This clone was detected a few times. The genes are TRBV7-9 and TRBJ2-1, with 7 bases lining up with TRBD2. The germline V gene has CDR1 SEHNR and CDR2 FQNEAQ (reference sequence). The CDR3 length is 17 residues. J was trimmed by 6 bases and V by 4 bases; bases with no gene match: 15. The CDR3 sequence: CASSSASGPGRGNEQFF. CDR3 coding DNA: TGTGCCAGCAGCTCCGCTAGCGGACCCGGACGAGGCAATGAGCAGTTCTTC. The full variable domain, its missing parts supplied by reference TRBV7-9 and TRBJ2-1, is DTGVSQNPRHKITKRGQNVTFRCDPISEHNRLYWYRQTLGQGPEFLTYFQNEAQLEKSRLLSDRFSAERPKGSFSTLEIQRTEQGDSAMYLCASSSASGPGRGNEQFFGPGTRLTVL.

V usage is TRBV28 and J usage is TRBJ1-2; 9 bases map to TRBD1. Looked up from germline, CDR1 is MDHEN and CDR2 is SYDVKM. The CDR3 spans 16 residues. V lost 5 bases and J lost 9; bases outside the gene matches: 16. The CDR3 nucleotides are TGTGCCAGCAGTCCCATACAGGGGGCCCTGGCTGTAAGCTACACCTTC. It codes for CASSPIQGALAVSYTF.

Notes on this clone: A read error may account for a junction end that differs from germline. This rearrangement joins TRBV27 to TRBJ2-7, with 7 bases matching TRBD1. Germline lookup yields CDR1 MNHEY and CDR2 SMNVEV (reference sequence). CDR3 length: 16 amino acids. The CDR3 DNA reads as TGTGCCAGCAGTTTATTGGGACAGAGGAGCTCCTGCGAGCAGTACTTC. This gives the protein CASSLLGQRSSCEQYF.

This rearrangement joins TRBV4-1 to TRBJ1-2, with 8 positions matching TRBD1. CDR3 length equals 16 residues. Trimming took 1 base from V and 6 from J; bases not matched to a gene: 10. CDR1 and CDR2 from the germline V gene are MGHRA and YSYEKL. The CDR3 sequence: CASSQAGTGQVNGYTF. CDR3 bases: TGCGCCAGCAGCCAAGCCGGCACGGGACAGGTGAATGGCTACACCTTC.

This chain joins TRBV5-4 and TRBJ1-3; D uncertain. This CDR3 spans 15 amino acids. The germline V gene encodes CDR1 SGHNT and CDR2 YYREEE (reference sequence). V was pared by 0 bases and J by 4 bases, with 11 bases between. CDR3 nucleotides: TGTGCCAGCAGCTTGGAAACTCGGTCCGGAAACACCATATATTTT. It codes for CASSLETRSGNTIYF.

This chain uses TRBV5-6 with TRBJ1-5; 10 bases map to TRBD1. Germline CDR1 reads SGHDT; CDR2 reads YYEEEE. This CDR3 spans 14 amino acids. Trimming at V came to 4 bases and at J to 6 bases, leaving 4 bases not matched to a gene. CDR3 loop: CASSVRDRGQPQHF. CDR3 DNA sequence: TGTGCCAGCAGCGTCCGGGACAGGGGTCAGCCCCAGCATTTT.

The V gene is TRBV28, the J gene TRBJ2-5; 16 bases line up with TRBD2. Germline CDR1 MDHEN, CDR2 SYDVKM. V shed 6 bases, J shed 5 bases, and the junction held 3 bases outside the gene matches. This CDR3 is built from 15 residues. In DNA form, the CDR3 reads TGTGCCAGCAGAGGGACTAGCGGGGGGGCGGAGACCCAGTACTTC. This gives the protein CASRGTSGGAETQYF.

There are a few counts of this clone. V and J are TRBV29-1 and TRBJ1-2, with 7 positions matching TRBD1. The CDR3 is made up of 11 amino acids. With V trimmed by 7 bases and J by 6 bases, 5 bases remained unmatched. Germline CDR1 and CDR2: SQVTM and ANQGSEA. CDR3 in DNA: TGCAGCGGTGGAACAGGGGATGGCTACACCTTC. Its translation: CSGGTGDGYTF.

V usage is TRBV5-4 and J usage is TRBJ1-2, with D tentatively TRBD1 (6 bases). Germline V gene data show CDR1 as SGHNT and CDR2 as YYREEE (reference sequence). V gave up 1 base and J gave up 5 bases, with 12 bases separating them. CDR3 length: 14 amino acids. DNA for the CDR3: TGTGCCAGCAGCTTGCCTTCTACAGGGTATGGCTACACCTTC. It codes for CASSLPSTGYGYTF.

This clone is medium-sized in the sample. The chain couples TRBV10-3 to TRBJ1-1, with D maybe TRBD1 (5 bases). V lost 0 bases and J 1 base, leaving 24 bases between the germline ends. The CDR3 loop spans 20 amino acids. Germline V lookup: CDR1 ENHRY, CDR2 SYGVKD. DNA for the CDR3: TGTGCCATCAGTGAGTCGAATTCGTTCTTCGCGGGGGAGGGGAACACTGAAGCTTTCTTT. Protein product: CAISESNSFFAGEGNTEAFF.

V gene TRBV7-8 combines with J gene TRBJ1-6; TRBD1 agrees at 8 bases. The CDR3 is made up of 16 amino acids. After removal of 4 bases from V and 10 bases from J, the junction contained 12 bases not matched to a gene. Germline values: CDR1 SGHVS, CDR2 FQNEAQ. Here the CDR3 DNA reads TGTGCCAGCAGCTGGGCAGGGGGCGGGGTTGGGTCACCCCTCCACTTT. Translated, it gives CASSWAGGGVGSPLHF.

This sequence joins TRBV4-1 and TRBJ1-5, with D maybe TRBD1 (6 bases). Trimming removed 4 bases from V and 6 bases from J, with 13 bases in between. CDR3 length: 14 amino acids. The V gene's germline CDR1 is MGHRA and CDR2 YSYEKL. CDR3 amino acids: CASSRQTGTQPQHF. The CDR3 bases are TGCGCCAGCAGCCGGCAAACAGGGACTCAGCCCCAGCATTTT.

The V call is TRBV5-4, the J call TRBJ2-1; 12 nucleotides agree with TRBD2. The CDR3 sequence is 15 residues long. Germline trimming cut 4 bases from V and 4 bases from J; bases unmatched to any gene: 3. In germline, CDR1 is SGHNT, CDR2 YYREEE (reference sequence). The CDR3 region is CASSQTSGGYNEQFF. For the CDR3, the DNA is TGTGCCAGCAGCCAGACTAGCGGGGGATACAATGAGCAGTTCTTC.

The chain links TRBV2 to TRBJ2-7; TRBD1 aligns across 12 bases. The trim removed 10 bases at V and 4 bases at J, leaving 5 bases unmatched. The CDR3 runs 13 residues. The germline CDR1 and CDR2 sequences are SNHLY and FYNNEI. The CDR3, as DNA: TGTGCCAACGGGGGACAGGGGGCGTACGAGCAGTACTTC. Translation gives CANGGQGAYEQYF.

This chain uses TRBV29-1 with TRBJ2-1; perhaps TRBD2 as D (7 bases). The CDR3 extends over 13 amino acids. The germline V and J ends were trimmed by 8 bases and 7 bases, with 18 bases remaining between them. CDR1 is SQVTM and CDR2 is ANQGSEA in the germline V gene. The CDR3 DNA follows: TGCAGCTATGACCGGGGGGCCTTAAATGAGCAGTTCTTC. Translated, it gives CSYDRGALNEQFF.

The chain is built from TRBV7-2 and TRBJ2-7, with D possibly being TRBD1 (5 bases). V gave up 1 base and J gave up 3 bases, with 7 bases separating them. The CDR3 contains 13 residues. The germline V gene has CDR1 SGHTA and CDR2 FQGNSA. The CDR3 DNA reads TGTGCCAGCAGCTTAGGGACAAACTACGAGCAGTACTTC. It codes for CASSLGTNYEQYF.

This rearrangement joins TRBV5-4 to TRBJ1-2; weak D call: TRBD1 (6 bases). V lost 4 bases and J 7 bases, leaving 14 bases between the germline ends. The CDR3 consists of 13 residues. Germline V gene lookup returns CDR1 SGHNT and CDR2 YYREEE (reference sequence). This CDR3 reads CASSPARTVGYTF. As DNA, the CDR3 is TGTGCCAGCAGCCCGGCCCGGACAGTTGGCTACACCTTC.

The V gene is TRBV18, the J gene TRBJ2-5; D call uncertain. The length of the CDR3 is 14 residues. V lost 2 bases and J 5 bases, leaving 12 bases between the germline ends. The V gene's germline CDR1 is KGHSH and CDR2 LQKENI. The CDR3 protein is CASSPSPGRETQYF. DNA of the CDR3: TGTGCCAGCTCACCATCCCCGGGTCGGGAGACCCAGTACTTC.

V gene TRBV18 combines with J gene TRBJ2-7, with D unclear. Germline V CDR1 and CDR2: KGHSH, LQKENI. The CDR3 contains 14 residues. Trimming left V 3 bases short and J 2 bases short, with 11 bases between. The CDR3: CASSPGQIPYEQYF. The CDR3 DNA sequence: TGTGCCAGCTCACCGGGCCAGATTCCCTACGAGCAGTACTTC.

This chain connects TRBV6-5 to TRBJ2-7, with 13 bases lining up with TRBD2. J was trimmed by 9 bases and V by 7 bases; bases with no gene match: 6. Germline V gene sequence: CDR1 MNHEY, CDR2 SVGAGI. The CDR3 extends over 13 amino acids. This CDR3 reads CASNAGTSGVQYF. CDR3 coding DNA: TGTGCCAGCAATGCCGGGACTAGCGGGGTGCAGTACTTC.

The chain couples TRBV5-4 to TRBJ2-1; 8 nucleotides line up with TRBD2. V dropped 4 bases and J dropped 0; count of bases not matched to a gene: 6. The CDR3 runs 16 residues. Germline assignment: CDR1 SGHNT and CDR2 YYREEE (reference sequence). The CDR3 DNA follows: TGTGCCAGCAGCCGTGCCCTAGCGGGCTCCTACAATGAGCAGTTCTTC. This translates into CASSRALAGSYNEQFF.

This chain links TRBV15 with TRBJ2-2; possible D gene TRBD2, 7 bases. Trimming left V 6 bases short and J 0 bases short, with 14 bases between. Per germline, CDR1 LNHNV and CDR2 YYDKDF (reference sequence). This CDR3 is built from 16 residues. CDR3 loop: CATREWGGPNTGELFF. DNA for the CDR3: TGTGCCACCAGGGAGTGGGGGGGGCCGAACACCGGGGAGCTGTTTTTT.

The chain couples TRBV14 to TRBJ2-7; TRBD1 aligns across 11 bases. The CDR3 has 15 amino acids. The germline V gene encodes CDR1 SGHDN and CDR2 FVKESK. Losses at the gene ends were 3 bases for V and 3 bases for J; bases not matched to a gene: 4. Here the CDR3 reads CASSQSGTGGYEQYF. CDR3 bases: TGTGCCAGCAGCCAGTCGGGGACAGGGGGCTACGAGCAGTACTTC.

The chain combines TRBV28 with TRBJ2-3, with D possibly TRBD2 on 5 matching bases. Looked up from germline, CDR1 is MDHEN and CDR2 is SYDVKM. The CDR3 is 16 amino acids. Trimming cost V 5 bases and J 2 bases, with 17 bases left between them. CDR3 bases: TGTGCCAGCAGTCTAGGAGGACTTAGCGTCACAGATACGCAGTATTTT. Amino acids: CASSLGGLSVTDTQYF.